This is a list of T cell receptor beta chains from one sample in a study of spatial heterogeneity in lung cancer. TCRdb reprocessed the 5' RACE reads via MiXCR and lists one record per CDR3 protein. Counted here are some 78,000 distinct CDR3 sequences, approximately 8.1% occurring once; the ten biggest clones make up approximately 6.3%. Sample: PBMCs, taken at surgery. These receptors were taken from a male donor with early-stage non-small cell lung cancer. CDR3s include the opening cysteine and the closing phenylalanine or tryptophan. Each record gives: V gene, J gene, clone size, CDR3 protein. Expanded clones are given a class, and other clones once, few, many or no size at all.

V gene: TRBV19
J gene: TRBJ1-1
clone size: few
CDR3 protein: CASDSRLSPEAFF

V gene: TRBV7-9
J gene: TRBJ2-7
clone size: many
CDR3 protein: CASSSRTGLTPQSSYEQYF

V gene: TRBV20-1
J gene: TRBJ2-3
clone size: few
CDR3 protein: CSARVDSTDTQYF

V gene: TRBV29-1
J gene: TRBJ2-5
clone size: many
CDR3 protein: CSVEGYSGREETQYF

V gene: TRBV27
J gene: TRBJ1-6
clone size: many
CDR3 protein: CASGWWDTGIRPLHF

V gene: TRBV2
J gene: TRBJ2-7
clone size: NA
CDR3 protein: CASSREGYEQYF

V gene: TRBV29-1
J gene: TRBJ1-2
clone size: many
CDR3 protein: CSVVRDRESYGYTF

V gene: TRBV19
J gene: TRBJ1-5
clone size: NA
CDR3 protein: CASSIRDNNQPQHF

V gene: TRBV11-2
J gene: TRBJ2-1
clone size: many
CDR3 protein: CASSLDPLQGGVYNEQFF

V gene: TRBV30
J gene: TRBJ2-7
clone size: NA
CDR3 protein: CAWKDRGYEQYF

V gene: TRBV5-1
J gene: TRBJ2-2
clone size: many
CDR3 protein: CASTFGATGTGELFF

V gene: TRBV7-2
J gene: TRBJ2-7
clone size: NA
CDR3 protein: CASSLTRDTYEQYF

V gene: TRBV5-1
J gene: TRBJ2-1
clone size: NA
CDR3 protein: CASSLGLAGHYNEQFF

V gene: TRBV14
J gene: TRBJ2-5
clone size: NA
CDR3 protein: CASGPSGEIQETQYF

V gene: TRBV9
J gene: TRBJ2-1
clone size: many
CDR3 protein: CASSVDTWNEQFF

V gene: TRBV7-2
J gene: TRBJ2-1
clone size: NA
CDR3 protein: CASSLAFRVVGAEGEQFF

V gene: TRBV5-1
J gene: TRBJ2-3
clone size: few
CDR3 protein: CASSPSPGTGNLDTQYF